The text below deals with one TCR beta chain. Antigen: not known. Germline trimming cut 6 bases from V and 3 bases from J; bases unmatched to any gene: 7. Germline CDR1 MNHNS, CDR2 SASEGT. CDR3 length equals 14 residues. Use of 60 Vbeta and 13 Jbeta primers characterized the PCR. The assay was immunoSEQ multiplex PCR, and TCRdb's table has in-frame clones only and misses some. Among about 170,000 clones listed, around 79% were seen once. This entry comes from a study of cytomegalovirus exposure and HLA in healthy donors. Whole-study results and caveats: In a later analysis, CMV-associated beta chains were mostly HLA-associated, it appeared.

This clonotype was sampled from a woman aged 45-65 years in good health and CMV-seropositive. The sequenced sample consisted of PBMCs. This rearrangement joins TRBV6-1 to TRBJ2-5; 7 nucleotides match TRBD2. CDR3 region: CASSVMGGEETQYF. In DNA, the CDR3 is TGTGCCAGCAGCGTTATGGGAGGGGAAGAGACCCAGTACTTC.